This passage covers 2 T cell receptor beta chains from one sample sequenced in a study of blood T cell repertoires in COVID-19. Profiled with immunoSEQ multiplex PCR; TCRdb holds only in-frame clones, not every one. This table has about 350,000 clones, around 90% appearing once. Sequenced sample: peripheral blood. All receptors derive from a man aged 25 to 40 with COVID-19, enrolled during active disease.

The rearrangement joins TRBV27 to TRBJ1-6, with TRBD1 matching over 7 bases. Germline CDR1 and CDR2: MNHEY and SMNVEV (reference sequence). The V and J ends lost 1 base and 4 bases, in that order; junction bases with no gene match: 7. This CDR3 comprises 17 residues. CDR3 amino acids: CASSLFFTGVYNSPLHF. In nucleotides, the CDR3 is TGTGCCAGCAGTTTATTCTTTACAGGGGTTTATAATTCACCCCTCCACTTT.

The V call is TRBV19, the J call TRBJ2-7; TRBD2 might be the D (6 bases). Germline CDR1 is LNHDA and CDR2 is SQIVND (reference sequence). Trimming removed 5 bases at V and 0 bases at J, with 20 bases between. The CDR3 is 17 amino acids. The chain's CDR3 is CASSPWAGTRNSYEQYF. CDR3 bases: TGTGCCAGTAGTCCTTGGGCCGGGACTCGAAACTCCTACGAGCAGTACTTC.